This TCR beta chain appears in the sequencing data of a study of blood T cell repertoires in COVID-19. Among Cohort 3 donors, those recovered had two negative PCRs, clearance, or symptom resolution. In the original analysis: Scientists estimated how many nucleated cells there were by amplifying reference gene primers. The assay was immunoSEQ multiplex PCR, and TCRdb's table has in-frame clones only and misses some. V and J calls plus clone size are reproduced from that table; the DNA served to infer D and trimming. Counted here are around 470,000 clones, about 90% occurring once; the ten biggest clones make up approximately 0.65%. Deletions cut 4 bases from V and 4 bases from J, with 20 bases between. Germline CDR1 SGHRS, CDR2 YFSETQ. There are 17 residues in the CDR3. The sample holds one count of this clone.

The gene calls are TRBV5-1 and TRBJ2-2; D possibly corresponds to TRBD2 (7 bases). Sequencing was performed on PBMCs or T cells enriched from blood (not recorded which). The receptor's source is a man between 18 and 35 years old who had recovered from COVID-19. In DNA, the CDR3 is TGCGCCAGCAGCCCCCCGTCTGGACTAGGGGGCACCGGGGAGCTGTTTTTT. Translated: CASSPPSGLGGTGELFF.